Only a few counts were recorded for the clone carrying this T cell receptor beta chain. MiXCR, applied by TCRdb to the reads, yields one record per CDR3 protein. Of approximately 97,000 distinct CDR3 sequences detected, around a third appear once; the ten largest clones hold about 2.4%. This sample is part of a study of type 1 regulatory T cells. About the study: This in vitro CD4 product, T-allo10, is enriched for Tr1 cells and alloantigen-specific.

The CDR3 contains 14 residues. In germline, CDR1 is SGHKS, CDR2 YYEKEE (reference sequence). V was clipped by 4 bases and J by 1 base, with 11 bases between them. This chain uses TRBV5-5 with TRBJ1-1; D is possibly TRBD1 (5 bases). The sequencing input was CD4+ T cells, either the whole sample or a sorted fraction (not recorded which). The sequence derives from a human donor in good health. The CDR3 DNA reads TGTGCCAGCAGCACCGGGGCCGGGAACACTGAAGCTTTCTTT. It encodes CASSTGAGNTEAFF. The whole variable domain, remainder taken from reference TRBV5-5 and TRBJ1-1, is DAGVTQSPTHLIKTRGQQVTLRCSPISGHKSVSWYQQVLGQGPQFIFQYYEKEERGRGNFPDRFSARQFPNYSSELNVNALLLGDSALYLCASSTGAGNTEAFFGQGTRLTVV.